The 5 T cell receptor beta chains below were found in one sample sequenced in a study of blood T cell repertoires in COVID-19. Profiled with immunoSEQ multiplex PCR; TCRdb holds only in-frame clones, not every one. The repertoire includes approximately 80,000 clones, about nine tenths of them detected once, and over 8.5% sits in the top ten. Sequencing input: peripheral blood. These receptors originate from a human donor in a cohort sampled during active COVID-19.

This clone was seen just once. CDR3 coding DNA: TGTGCCAGCAGTGAAGAGGGGGGGCCCGCACGGGGTACGCAGTATTTT. Its protein product is CASSEEGGPARGTQYF. The chain employs TRBV6-1 and TRBJ2-3; perhaps TRBD2 as D (7 bases). Per the germline V gene, CDR1 is MNHNS and CDR2 is SASEGT. The CDR3 covers 16 residues. The V end lost 1 base, the J end lost 8 bases, and 19 bases lay between the germline ends.

The chain recombines TRBV18 with TRBJ2-1; 7 bases agree with TRBD2. CDR3 length: 16 amino acids. V dropped 3 bases and J dropped 3; count of bases not matched to a gene: 8. Germline lookup yields CDR1 KGHSH and CDR2 LQKENI. The CDR3: CASSPRAGVVYNEQFF. CDR3 DNA: TGTGCCAGCTCACCTCGGGCGGGAGTGGTCTACAATGAGCAGTTCTTC.

The V gene is TRBV7-8, the J gene TRBJ2-7; 9 bases line up with TRBD1. The CDR3 length is 15 residues. Germline lookup yields CDR1 SGHVS and CDR2 FQNEAQ. V shed 1 base and J 7 bases; nucleotides not matched to a gene: 8. CDR3: CASSLVGGQGREQYF. The CDR3 coding sequence is TGTGCCAGCAGCTTAGTTGGGGGACAGGGTCGGGAGCAGTACTTC. The full variable domain, its missing parts supplied by reference TRBV7-8 and TRBJ2-7, is GAGVSQSPRYKVAKRGQDVALRCDPISGHVSLFWYQQALGQGPEFLTYFQNEAQLDKSGLPSDRFFAERPEGSVSTLKIQRTQQEDSAVYLCASSLVGGQGREQYFGPGTRLTVT.

The chain has TRBV20-1 and TRBJ2-7; D unclear. Germline assignment: CDR1 DFQATT and CDR2 SNEGSKA (reference sequence). Trimming took off 6 bases at V and 3 bases at J, with 9 bases between the two ends. The CDR3 is made up of 11 amino acids. CDR3 sequence: CSATDNYEQYF. The CDR3, as DNA: TGCAGTGCAACCGACAACTACGAGCAGTACTTC.

The chain combines TRBV3-1 (or the pseudogene TRBV3-2) with TRBJ2-3, with D tentatively TRBD2 (6 bases). V dropped 0 bases and J dropped 9 bases, with 16 bases sitting between them. The CDR3 covers 15 residues. The germline CDR1 and CDR2 sequences are LGHDT and YNNKEL (reference sequence). CDR3 region: CASSQDGTPILTQYF. Here the CDR3 DNA reads TGTGCCAGCAGCCAAGATGGGACTCCCATCTTGACGCAGTATTTT.